This T cell receptor (beta chain) was recovered during a study of T cells in localized non-small cell lung cancer. Broader study findings: Sequencing involved a lone tumor region, leaving heterogeneity possible. Detection in adjacent lung was observed for a median around 55 of the top 100 tumor clones. Among the tissues sampled, uninvolved adjacent lung had the highest T cell clonality, above tumor. An association was observed between higher blood T cell density and longer overall survival.

Comments on this clone: Antigen unknown.

Clones were sequenced by immunoSEQ multiplex PCR, and TCRdb holds only the in-frame ones, with some missing. The sample yields 20,000 to 25,000 clones, about 89% seen once. This material consisted of peripheral blood, taken before any cancer treatment. This receptor was obtained from a male donor at least 60 years old with stage I lung adenocarcinoma.

In DNA form, the CDR3 reads TGTGCCAGCAGCTTCGGACAGGGGGCGGAAAACATTCAGTACTTC. The encoded protein is CASSFGQGAENIQYF. V is TRBV7-8 and J is TRBJ2-4, with TRBD1 matching 11 bases. Trimming at V came to 3 bases and at J to 5 bases, leaving 3 bases not matched to a gene. The CDR3 has 15 residues. Per germline, CDR1 SGHVS and CDR2 FQNEAQ.